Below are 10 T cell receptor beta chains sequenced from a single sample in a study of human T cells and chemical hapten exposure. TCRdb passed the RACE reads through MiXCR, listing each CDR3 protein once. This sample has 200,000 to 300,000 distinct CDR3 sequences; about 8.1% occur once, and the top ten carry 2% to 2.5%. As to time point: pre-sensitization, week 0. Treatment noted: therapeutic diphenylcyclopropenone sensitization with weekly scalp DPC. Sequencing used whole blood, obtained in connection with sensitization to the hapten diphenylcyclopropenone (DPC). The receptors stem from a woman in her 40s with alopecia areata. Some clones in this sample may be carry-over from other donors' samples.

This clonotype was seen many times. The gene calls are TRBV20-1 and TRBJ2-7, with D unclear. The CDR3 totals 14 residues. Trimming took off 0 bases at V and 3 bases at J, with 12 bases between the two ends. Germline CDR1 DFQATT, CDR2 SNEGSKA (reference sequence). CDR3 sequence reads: CSARDDSRGYEQYF. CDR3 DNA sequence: TGCAGTGCTAGAGATGACTCGAGAGGCTACGAGCAGTACTTC.

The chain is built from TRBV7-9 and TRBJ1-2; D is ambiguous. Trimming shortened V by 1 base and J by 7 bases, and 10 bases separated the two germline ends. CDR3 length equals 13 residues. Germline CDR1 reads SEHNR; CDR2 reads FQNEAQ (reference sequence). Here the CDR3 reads CASSLVGESGYTF. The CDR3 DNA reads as TGTGCCAGCAGCTTAGTAGGAGAGTCTGGCTACACCTTC.

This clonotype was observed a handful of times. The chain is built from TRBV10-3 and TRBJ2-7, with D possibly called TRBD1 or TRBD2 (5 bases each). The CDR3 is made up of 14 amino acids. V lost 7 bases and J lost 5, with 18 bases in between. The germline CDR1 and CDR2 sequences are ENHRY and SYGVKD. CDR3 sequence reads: CAIKNQGGGNEQYF. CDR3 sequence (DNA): TGTGCCATCAAAAACCAGGGTGGAGGCAACGAGCAGTACTTC.

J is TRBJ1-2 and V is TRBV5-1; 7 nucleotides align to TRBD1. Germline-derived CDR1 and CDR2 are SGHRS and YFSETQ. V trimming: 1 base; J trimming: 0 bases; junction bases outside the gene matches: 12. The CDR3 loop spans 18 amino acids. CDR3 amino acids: CASSLRPRQGEANYGYTF. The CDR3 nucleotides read TGCGCCAGCAGCTTGCGACCCCGACAGGGTGAAGCTAACTATGGCTACACCTTC.

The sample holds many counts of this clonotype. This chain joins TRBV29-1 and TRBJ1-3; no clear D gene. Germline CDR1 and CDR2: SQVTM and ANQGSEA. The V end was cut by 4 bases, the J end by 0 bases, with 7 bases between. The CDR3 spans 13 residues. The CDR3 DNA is TGCAGCGTTGCACTGAGCTCTGGAAACACCATATATTTT. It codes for CSVALSSGNTIYF.

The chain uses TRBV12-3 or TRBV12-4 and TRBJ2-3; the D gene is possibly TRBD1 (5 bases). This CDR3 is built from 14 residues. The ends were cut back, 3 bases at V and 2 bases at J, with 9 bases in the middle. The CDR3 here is CASSFVGDTDTQYF. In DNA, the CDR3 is TGTGCCAGCAGTTTTGTAGGGGACACAGATACGCAGTATTTT.

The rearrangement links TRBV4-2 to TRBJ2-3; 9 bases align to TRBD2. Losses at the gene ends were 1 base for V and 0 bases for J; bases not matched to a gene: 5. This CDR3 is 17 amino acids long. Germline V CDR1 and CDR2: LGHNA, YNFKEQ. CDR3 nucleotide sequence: TGTGCCAGCAGCCAAGCTGGGCGGGGGGGGAGCACAGATACGCAGTATTTT. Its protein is CASSQAGRGGSTDTQYF.

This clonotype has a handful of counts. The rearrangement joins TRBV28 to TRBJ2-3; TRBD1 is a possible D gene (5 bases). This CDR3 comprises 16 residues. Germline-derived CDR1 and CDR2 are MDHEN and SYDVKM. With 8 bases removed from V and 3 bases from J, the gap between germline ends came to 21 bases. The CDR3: CASGIPDRSATDTQYF. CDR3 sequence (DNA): TGTGCCAGCGGAATCCCAGACAGATCGGCGACAGATACGCAGTATTTT.

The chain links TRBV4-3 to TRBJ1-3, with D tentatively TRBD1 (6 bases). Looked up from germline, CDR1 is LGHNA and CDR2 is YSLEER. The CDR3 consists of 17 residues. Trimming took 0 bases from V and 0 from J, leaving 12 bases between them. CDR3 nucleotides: TGCGCCAGCAGCCAAGAGACAGGCATTTCCTCTGGAAACACCATATATTTT. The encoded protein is CASSQETGISSGNTIYF.

CDR3 coding DNA: TGTGCCAGCAGTGAGGACACACAAGAGACCCAGTACTTC. It is translated as CASSEDTQETQYF. The chain employs TRBV6-1 and TRBJ2-5; perhaps TRBD1 as D (5 bases). CDR3 length equals 13 residues. The V end lost 3 bases, the J end lost 2 bases, and 7 bases lay between the germline ends. Germline CDR1 reads MNHNS; CDR2 reads SASEGT.